This is a list of T cell receptor beta chains from one sample in a study of blood T cell repertoires in COVID-19. Using immunoSEQ multiplex PCR, the repertoire was profiled, and TCRdb retains in-frame clones only, with some absent. The sample records some 190,000 clones, over 70% being singletons. Sequenced input: peripheral blood. The source of these receptors is a man aged 55 to 70 with acute or convalescent COVID-19. CDR3s include the opening cysteine and the closing phenylalanine or tryptophan.

V gene: TRBV7-3; CDR3 protein: CASSLRLAGAGNEQFF
V gene: TRBV23-1; CDR3 protein: CASSPGQLPYEQYF
V gene: TRBV6-1; CDR3 protein: CASSELTDTQYF
V gene: TRBV3-1/TRBV3-2; CDR3 protein: CASSQRDRAPGANVLTF
V gene: TRBV11-1; CDR3 protein: CASSSSTEAFF
V gene: TRBV6-6; CDR3 protein: CASSYTGTSGQETQYF
V gene: TRBV6-5; CDR3 protein: CASSQGAGTDTQYF
V gene: TRBV29-1; CDR3 protein: CSVTSTTNYGYTF
V gene: TRBV7-2; CDR3 protein: CASSLESSGGGREQYF
V gene: TRBV10-3; CDR3 protein: CAISEGQPSNEQFF
V gene: TRBV10-3; CDR3 protein: CAISERGILTDTQYF
V gene: TRBV5-1; CDR3 protein: CASSQKLGDGNTIYF
V gene: TRBV6-5; CDR3 protein: CASTTGQGAISPLHF
V gene: TRBV13; CDR3 protein: CASSSGLAGYSSTDTQYF
V gene: TRBV5-5; CDR3 protein: CASSLEVTIYGYTF
V gene: TRBV3-1/TRBV3-2; CDR3 protein: CASSPQTSGSFGNEQFF
V gene: TRBV4-1; CDR3 protein: CASSQARGENLKAFF
V gene: TRBV6-5; CDR3 protein: CASSYSTVPNSPLHF
V gene: TRBV5-1; CDR3 protein: CASSLVGLAGGPDTQYF
V gene: TRBV11-2; CDR3 protein: CASSWTGDNEQFF
V gene: TRBV7-3; CDR3 protein: CASSPGSPGDAEAFF
V gene: TRBV5-1; CDR3 protein: CASSRTGTANTEAFF
V gene: TRBV7-3; CDR3 protein: CASSLTGQGARETQYF
V gene: TRBV5-1; CDR3 protein: CASSFQAGALYEQYF
V gene: TRBV10-3; CDR3 protein: CAISAEGAWGYTF
V gene: TRBV9; CDR3 protein: CASSVGTRQGSTGELFF
V gene: TRBV7-9; CDR3 protein: CASSFGGNTEAFF
V gene: TRBV29-1; CDR3 protein: CSVESTGGKAEAFF
V gene: TRBV12-3/TRBV12-4; CDR3 protein: CASSTKWTDTQYF
V gene: TRBV6-2/TRBV6-3; CDR3 protein: CASSYLRGGIDTQYF
V gene: TRBV10-1; CDR3 protein: CASSVYTGDSGNTIYF
V gene: TRBV3-1/TRBV3-2; CDR3 protein: CASSQGPSGGAYEQYF
V gene: TRBV7-3; CDR3 protein: CASSSGGRRDTEAFF
V gene: TRBV4-3; CDR3 protein: CASSQGFGQGAYEQYF
V gene: TRBV30; CDR3 protein: CAWGASRVSSGNTIYF
V gene: TRBV3-1/TRBV3-2; CDR3 protein: CASSQASGQGIKAFF
V gene: TRBV14; CDR3 protein: CASSRDSLAKNIQYF
V gene: TRBV7-8; CDR3 protein: CASSFPASNEQFF
V gene: TRBV2; CDR3 protein: CASSEIGGGDTEAFF
V gene: TRBV3-1/TRBV3-2; CDR3 protein: CATTLWGQGNEQFF
V gene: TRBV19; CDR3 protein: CASSTFGGYAEAFF
V gene: TRBV2; CDR3 protein: CASSVTVNSPLHF
V gene: TRBV6-2/TRBV6-3; CDR3 protein: CASSGRASYGYTF
V gene: TRBV5-6; CDR3 protein: CASSLLGGSTDTQYF
V gene: TRBV11-2; CDR3 protein: CASSNTVADSSYNEQFF
V gene: TRBV2; CDR3 protein: CASSLAGGSIGRDTQYF
V gene: TRBV2; CDR3 protein: CASSTNPTSMYTEAFF
V gene: TRBV19; CDR3 protein: CASSSGETQYF
V gene: TRBV23-1; CDR3 protein: CASSQYNRGNTIYF
V gene: TRBV9; CDR3 protein: CASSVLAGNTGELFF
V gene: TRBV23-1; CDR3 protein: CASSQEDRSNGYTF